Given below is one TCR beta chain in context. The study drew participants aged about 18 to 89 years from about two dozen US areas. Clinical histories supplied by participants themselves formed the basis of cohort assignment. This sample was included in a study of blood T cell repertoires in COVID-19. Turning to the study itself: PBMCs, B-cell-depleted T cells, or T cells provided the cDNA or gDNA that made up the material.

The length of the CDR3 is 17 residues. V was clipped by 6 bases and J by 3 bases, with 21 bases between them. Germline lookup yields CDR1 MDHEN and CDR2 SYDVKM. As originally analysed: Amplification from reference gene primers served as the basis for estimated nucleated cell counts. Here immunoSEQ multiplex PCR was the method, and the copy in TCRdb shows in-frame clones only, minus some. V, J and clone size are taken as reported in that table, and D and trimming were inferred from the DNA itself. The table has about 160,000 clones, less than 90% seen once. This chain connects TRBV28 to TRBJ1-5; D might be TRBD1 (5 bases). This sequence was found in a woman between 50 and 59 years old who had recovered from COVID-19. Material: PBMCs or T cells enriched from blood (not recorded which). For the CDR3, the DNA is TGTGCCAGCAGCCACGACAAGGGGTCGGCAATCAATCAGCCCCAGCATTTT. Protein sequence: CASSHDKGSAINQPQHF. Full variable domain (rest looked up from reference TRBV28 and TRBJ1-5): DVKVTQSSRYLVKRTGEKVFLECVQDMDHENMFWYRQDPGLGLRLIYFSYDVKMKEKGDIPEGYSVSREKKERFSLILESASTNQTSMYLCASSHDKGSAINQPQHFGDGTRLSIL.